Shown below are 27 T cell receptor beta chains from a single sample sequenced in a study of T cells in localized non-small cell lung cancer. The method was immunoSEQ multiplex PCR; TCRdb's version includes in-frame clones alone and lacks a portion of them. The table lists roughly 84,000 clones, around nine tenths of them singletons. The sequencing used peripheral blood, collected before any cancer treatment. Receptor source: a woman aged 35-75 years with stage I squamous cell lung carcinoma.

The chain recombines TRBV5-6 with TRBJ2-5; possible D gene TRBD2, 5 bases. V gave up 0 bases and J gave up 5 bases, with 14 bases separating them. Germline-derived CDR1 and CDR2 are SGHDT and YYEEEE. The CDR3 is made up of 15 amino acids. CDR3 in DNA: TGTGCCAGCAGCTTGGCCATGGGTCGGAGGGAGACCCAGTACTTC. Protein: CASSLAMGRRETQYF.

This clone was seen just once. The V call is TRBV6-5, the J call TRBJ1-2; D might be TRBD1 (6 bases). Trimming stripped 5 bases from V and 11 bases from J, with 18 bases between. The CDR3 has 13 residues. Germline lookup yields CDR1 MNHEY and CDR2 SVGAGI. CDR3 bases: TGTGCCAGCAGTGCTCGAGGGGGTAAATGGTACACCTTC. This sequence encodes CASSARGGKWYTF.

In nucleotides, the CDR3 is TGTGCCAGCAGCTTGCTGAACTTTGGAGATACGCAGTATTTT. It translates to CASSLLNFGDTQYF. V is TRBV12-1 and J is TRBJ2-3; the table calls TRBD2, which could not be checked here. TRBV12-1 is described as a pseudogene. There are 14 residues in the CDR3.

The count of this clone is one. The chain carries TRBV6-6 and TRBJ1-2, with TRBD1 matching over 7 bases. This CDR3 spans 13 amino acids. V gave up 6 bases and J gave up 6 bases; unmatched junction bases: 7. The V gene's germline CDR1 is MNHNY and CDR2 SVGAGI (reference sequence). CDR3 nucleotides: TGTGCCAGCAGGTTACAGGGGATCAATGGCTACACCTTC. This encodes CASRLQGINGYTF.

V usage is TRBV6-6 and J usage is TRBJ1-1; TRBD1 matches 9 bases. CDR3 length: 16 amino acids. Germline V gene data show CDR1 as MNHNY and CDR2 as SVGAGI (reference sequence). J gave up 3 bases and V 6 bases, and 11 bases lay outside the gene matches. The CDR3 DNA follows: TGTGCCAGCAGGCGTGCACAGGGGGCAGGGGACACTGAAGCTTTCTTT. It yields the protein CASRRAQGAGDTEAFF.

The rearrangement uses TRBV5-4 and TRBJ2-6; D is possibly TRBD1 (5 bases). Germline V lookup: CDR1 SGHNT, CDR2 YYREEE (reference sequence). This CDR3 has 18 residues. The V and J ends lost 4 bases and 2 bases respectively, with 19 bases between them. CDR3 loop: CASSRAGQGLAGANVLTF. In DNA form, the CDR3 reads TGTGCCAGCAGCCGCGCCGGGCAGGGTCTAGCTGGGGCCAACGTCCTGACTTTC.

The rearrangement uses TRBV10-3 and TRBJ1-2; TRBD1 agrees at 9 bases. Germline V gene lookup returns CDR1 ENHRY and CDR2 SYGVKD. After removal of 0 bases from V and 1 base from J, the junction contained 3 bases not matched to a gene. The CDR3 has 16 residues. CDR3 DNA: TGTGCCATCAGTGAGTCACAGGGGGCCCGTAACTATGGCTACACCTTC. Encoded protein: CAISESQGARNYGYTF.

The J gene is TRBJ2-2, the V gene TRBV4-1; the D call may be TRBD1 or TRBD2 (7 bases each). Germline V lookup: CDR1 MGHRA, CDR2 YSYEKL. Trimming took off 0 bases at V and 5 bases at J, with 19 bases between the two ends. The CDR3 contains 18 residues. The CDR3 region is CASSQDFQGGPVTGELFF. In DNA, the CDR3 is TGCGCCAGCAGCCAAGATTTCCAGGGGGGGCCGGTTACCGGGGAGCTGTTTTTT.

The chain has TRBV10-3 and TRBJ2-3; D remains unclear. This CDR3 contains 16 residues. Per the germline V gene, CDR1 is ENHRY and CDR2 is SYGVKD. Trimming pared 3 bases from V and 0 bases from J, leaving 13 bases between. The CDR3 DNA is TGTGCCATCAGTGAAAACGGCGGTGGTAGCACAGATACGCAGTATTTT. The encoded protein is CAISENGGGSTDTQYF.

The rearrangement uses TRBV6-5 and TRBJ2-5, with D unclear. The DNA matches TRBJ2-7 better at its end, which makes the J call doubtful. CDR3 length: 14 residues. Germline V CDR1 and CDR2: MNHEY, SVGAGI. The CDR3 is CASSYWADSYEQYF. The CDR3 nucleotides read TGTGCCAGCAGTTACTGGGCAGATTCCTACGAGCAGTACTTC.

This clone was seen just once. The CDR3 DNA is TGTGCCAGCAGCCCAAGGGGCCGGGTAAGGACTGAAGCTTTCTTT. This encodes CASSPRGRVRTEAFF. The chain combines TRBV6-1 with TRBJ1-1; the D gene is possibly TRBD1 (5 bases). The V end was cut by 6 bases, the J end by 5 bases, with 19 bases between. This CDR3 comprises 15 residues. Per the germline V gene, CDR1 is MNHNS and CDR2 is SASEGT.

The J gene is TRBJ2-1, the V gene TRBV5-6, with a possible D match to TRBD1 (6 bases). V lost 2 bases, J lost 4 bases, and 10 bases lay in between. Germline V gene data show CDR1 as SGHDT and CDR2 as YYEEEE. The CDR3 extends over 14 amino acids. CDR3 DNA: TGTGCCAGCAGCTTTGCAGGGGCTTACAATGAGCAGTTCTTC. Protein product: CASSFAGAYNEQFF.

This clone appeared a few times. The chain uses TRBV27 and TRBJ1-1; 7 nucleotides line up with TRBD1. Germline V gene data show CDR1 as MNHEY and CDR2 as SMNVEV (reference sequence). The CDR3 extends over 14 amino acids. V gave up 3 bases and J gave up 1 base; unmatched junction bases: 2. The CDR3 protein is CASSFRTGNTEAFF. Written as DNA, the CDR3 is TGTGCCAGCAGTTTCAGGACAGGGAACACTGAAGCTTTCTTT.

This chain joins TRBV7-8 and TRBJ2-1, with 7 bases aligning to TRBD2. This CDR3 comprises 14 residues. V lost 8 bases, J lost 9 bases, and 13 bases stayed unmatched. Germline V gene lookup returns CDR1 SGHVS and CDR2 FQNEAQ. Here the CDR3 reads CASLVSGQGGEQFF. The CDR3 coding sequence is TGTGCCAGCCTAGTTAGCGGGCAGGGCGGTGAGCAGTTCTTC.

This sequence joins TRBV10-3 and TRBJ2-7, with TRBD1 matching 7 bases. CDR3 length: 14 amino acids. CDR1 and CDR2 from the germline V gene are ENHRY and SYGVKD. Trimming at V came to 5 bases and at J to 0 bases, leaving 4 bases not matched to a gene. The CDR3 DNA is TGTGCCATCAGTCCGGACAGGACCTCCTACGAGCAGTACTTC. As protein: CAISPDRTSYEQYF.

V and J are TRBV9 and TRBJ2-2, with 10 bases matching TRBD1. Trimming at V came to 4 bases and at J to 6 bases, leaving 9 bases not matched to a gene. CDR1 is SGDLS and CDR2 is YYNGEE in the germline V gene. The CDR3 has 16 amino acids. DNA of the CDR3: TGTGCCAGCAGCCCAGTGGGACAGGGGTTATCCGGGGAGCTGTTTTTT. It encodes CASSPVGQGLSGELFF.

The V call is TRBV7-3, the J call TRBJ2-2; 7 positions agree with TRBD1. CDR1 SGHTA and CDR2 FQGTGA come from the germline V gene. There are 16 residues in the CDR3. Unmatched junction bases numbered 12, after V lost 5 bases and J lost 6 bases. CDR3 region: CASSPNGQVVAGELFF. In DNA, the CDR3 is TGTGCCAGCAGCCCTAATGGACAGGTCGTAGCCGGGGAGCTGTTTTTT.

CDR3 residues: CASSLARTDSGNTIYF. The CDR3 DNA reads TGCGCCAGCAGCTTGGCGCGGACAGACTCTGGAAACACCATATATTTT. The V and J genes are TRBV5-1 and TRBJ1-3; maybe TRBD1 (6 bases). Trimming pared 0 bases from V and 0 bases from J, leaving 10 bases between. CDR1 is SGHRS, CDR2 YFSETQ, per germline. The CDR3 is 16 amino acids.

This clone was detected a few times. The gene calls are TRBV19 and TRBJ2-7, with TRBD1 matching 9 bases. The CDR3 length is 14 residues. V shed 5 bases and J 3 bases; nucleotides not matched to a gene: 5. Germline V gene sequence: CDR1 LNHDA, CDR2 SQIVND (reference sequence). Written as DNA, the CDR3 is TGTGCCAGTAGTCCGGGACAGGGCGGCTACGAGCAGTACTTC. It translates to CASSPGQGGYEQYF.

The chain carries TRBV5-6 and TRBJ1-5; D gene unclear. Germline V lookup: CDR1 SGHDT, CDR2 YYEEEE. The CDR3 runs to 14 residues. V was shortened by 2 bases and J by 2 bases, with 8 bases between the two germline ends. Written as DNA, the CDR3 is TGTGCCAGCAGCTTTAGAGAGGGCAATCAGCCCCAGCATTTT. This translates into CASSFREGNQPQHF.

A remark on this clone: This same CDR3 is encoded by further DNA sequences in the sample. V is TRBV6-4 and J is TRBJ2-3; perhaps D is TRBD1 or TRBD2 (5 bases each). The germline gives CDR1 MRHNA, CDR2 SNTAGT. This CDR3 comprises 16 residues. V was cut by 0 bases and J by 1 base, with 11 bases left in between. The CDR3 here is CASSDSGLARTDTQYF. The CDR3 nucleotides read TGTGCCAGCAGTGACTCGGGGCTAGCTCGCACAGATACGCAGTATTTT.

The chain links TRBV27 to TRBJ1-2; D gene unclear. Per germline, CDR1 MNHEY and CDR2 SMNVEV (reference sequence). The CDR3 is 15 residues long. Trimming shortened V by 0 bases and J by 3 bases, and 11 bases separated the two germline ends. Here the CDR3 reads CASSLSSPRDYGYTF. CDR3 sequence (DNA): TGTGCCAGCAGTTTATCGAGCCCACGGGACTATGGCTACACCTTC.

This rearrangement joins TRBV5-1 to TRBJ1-1; D gene uncertain. V dropped 0 bases and J dropped 4 bases, with 16 bases sitting between them. The CDR3 is made up of 16 amino acids. Germline assignment: CDR1 SGHRS and CDR2 YFSETQ. The CDR3 is CASSLAGHIVRTEAFF. CDR3 coding DNA: TGCGCCAGCAGCTTGGCCGGGCATATCGTTCGCACTGAAGCTTTCTTT.

The rearrangement links TRBV10-2 to TRBJ1-1; D is ambiguous. The ends were cut back, 2 bases at V and 1 base at J, with 5 bases in the middle. The CDR3 has 13 amino acids. Germline values: CDR1 WSHSY, CDR2 SAAADI. The CDR3 sequence: CASSERGNTEAFF. CDR3 nucleotides: TGCGCCAGCAGTGAGAGAGGGAACACTGAAGCTTTCTTT.

The J gene is TRBJ2-1, the V gene TRBV11-3; D tentatively fits TRBD1 or TRBD2 (5 bases each). This CDR3 is 15 amino acids long. CDR1 SGHNT and CDR2 YENEEA come from the germline V gene. Deletions cut 1 base from V and 0 bases from J, with 7 bases between. The CDR3 DNA sequence: TGTGCCAGCAGCTTAGGGGGGAGCTCCTACAATGAGCAGTTCTTC. Protein sequence: CASSLGGSSYNEQFF.

This CDR3 is CASSTGTGVGTGELFF. CDR3 DNA: TGTGCCAGCAGTACCGGGACAGGTGTGGGGACCGGGGAGCTGTTTTTT. V and J are TRBV27 and TRBJ2-2; 8 positions agree with TRBD1. The CDR3 consists of 16 residues. The germline gives CDR1 MNHEY, CDR2 SMNVEV (reference sequence). V gave up 5 bases and J gave up 5 bases; unmatched junction bases: 10.

This clone was counted only a few times. The chain uses TRBV6-5 and TRBJ1-2, with 7 nucleotides matching TRBD1. The CDR3 sequence is 14 residues long. Germline V lookup: CDR1 MNHEY, CDR2 SVGAGI. Losses at the gene ends were 6 bases for V and 7 bases for J; bases not matched to a gene: 11. The chain's CDR3 is CASRSITGAGGYTF. CDR3 in DNA: TGTGCCAGCAGATCCATAACAGGGGCTGGTGGCTACACCTTC.